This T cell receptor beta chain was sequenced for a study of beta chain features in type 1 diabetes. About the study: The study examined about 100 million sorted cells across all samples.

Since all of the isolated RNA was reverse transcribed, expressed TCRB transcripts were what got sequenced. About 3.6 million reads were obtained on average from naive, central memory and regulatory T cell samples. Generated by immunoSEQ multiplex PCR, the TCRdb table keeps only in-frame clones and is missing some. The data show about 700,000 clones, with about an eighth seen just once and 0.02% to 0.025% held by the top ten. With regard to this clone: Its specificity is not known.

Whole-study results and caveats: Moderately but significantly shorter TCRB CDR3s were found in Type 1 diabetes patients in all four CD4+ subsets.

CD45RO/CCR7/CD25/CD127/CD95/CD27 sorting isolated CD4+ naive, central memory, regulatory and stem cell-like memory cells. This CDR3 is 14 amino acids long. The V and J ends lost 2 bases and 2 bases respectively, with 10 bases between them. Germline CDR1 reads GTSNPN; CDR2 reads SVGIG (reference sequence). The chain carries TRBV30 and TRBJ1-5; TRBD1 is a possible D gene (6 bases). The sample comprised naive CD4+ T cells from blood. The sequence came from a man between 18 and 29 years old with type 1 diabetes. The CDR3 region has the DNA TGTGCCTGGAGTAAGGGGGTAGGCAATCAGCCCCAGCATTTT. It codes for CAWSKGVGNQPQHF.